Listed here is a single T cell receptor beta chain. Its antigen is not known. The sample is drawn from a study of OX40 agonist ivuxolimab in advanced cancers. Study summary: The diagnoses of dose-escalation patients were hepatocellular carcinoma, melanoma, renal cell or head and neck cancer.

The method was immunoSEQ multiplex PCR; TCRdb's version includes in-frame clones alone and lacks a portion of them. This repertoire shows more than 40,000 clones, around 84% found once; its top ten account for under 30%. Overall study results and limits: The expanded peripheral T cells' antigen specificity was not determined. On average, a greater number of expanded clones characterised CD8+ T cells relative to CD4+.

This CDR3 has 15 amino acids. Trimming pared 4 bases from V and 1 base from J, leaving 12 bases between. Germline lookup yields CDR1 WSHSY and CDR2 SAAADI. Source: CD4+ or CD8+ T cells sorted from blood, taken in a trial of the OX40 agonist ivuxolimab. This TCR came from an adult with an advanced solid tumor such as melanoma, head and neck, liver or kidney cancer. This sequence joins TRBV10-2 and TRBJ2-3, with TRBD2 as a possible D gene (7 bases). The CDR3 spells CASSGGGGGTDTQYF. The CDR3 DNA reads TGCGCCAGCAGTGGTGGGGGGGGCGGCACAGATACGCAGTATTTT.